Presented here are 26 T cell receptor beta chains from one specimen sequenced in a study of OX40 agonist ivuxolimab in advanced cancers. This table comes from immunoSEQ multiplex PCR, and its TCRdb copy is limited to in-frame clones, with some not included. The data hold over 20,000 clones, with around 87% observed a single time. This specimen was CD4+ or CD8+ T cells sorted from blood, taken in a trial of the OX40 agonist ivuxolimab. The source of these receptors is an adult with an advanced solid tumor such as melanoma, head and neck, liver or kidney cancer.

This chain's CDR3 is CATSQAGIMNTEAFF. The CDR3 nucleotides read TGTGCCACCAGCCAGGCAGGGATTATGAACACTGAAGCTTTCTTT. This chain joins TRBV15 and TRBJ1-1, with a weak D call TRBD1 (5 bases). Germline CDR1 reads LNHNV; CDR2 reads YYDKDF (reference sequence). The CDR3 length is 15 residues. V was pared by 5 bases and J by 0 bases, with 13 bases between.

The V gene is TRBV7-9, the J gene TRBJ1-2; 10 positions match TRBD1. CDR1 and CDR2 (germline): SEHNR, FQNEAQ (reference sequence). CDR3 length: 14 residues. With V trimmed by 4 bases and J by 5 bases, 4 bases remained unmatched. CDR3 sequence reads: CASSSGQGIYGYTF. As DNA, the CDR3 is TGTGCCAGCAGCTCGGGACAGGGGATTTATGGCTACACCTTC.

The genes are TRBV18 and TRBJ1-2; 9 nucleotides align to TRBD1. The CDR3 consists of 16 residues. With V trimmed by 3 bases and J by 4 bases, 9 bases remained unmatched. The germline V gene has CDR1 KGHSH and CDR2 LQKENI. In nucleotides, the CDR3 is TGTGCCAGCTCACCCCACAGGGGGCAAATTTTCTATGGCTACACCTTC. Its protein product is CASSPHRGQIFYGYTF.

The chain joins TRBV5-6 to TRBJ2-4; no clear D. CDR1 and CDR2 (germline): SGHDT, YYEEEE. Trimming shortened V by 7 bases and J by 2 bases, and 13 bases separated the two germline ends. This CDR3 contains 14 residues. The CDR3 region is CASAFGLTKNIQYF. The CDR3 region has the DNA TGTGCCAGCGCCTTCGGCCTAACCAAAAACATTCAGTACTTC.

The chain links TRBV7-2 to TRBJ1-3; D is unclear. Germline lookup yields CDR1 SGHTA and CDR2 FQGNSA. The V and J ends lost 1 base and 2 bases respectively, with 12 bases between them. This CDR3 region has 16 residues. The CDR3 protein is CASSLDSGFPGNTIYF. The CDR3 nucleotides read TGTGCCAGCAGCTTAGATTCGGGATTTCCTGGAAACACCATATATTTT. Combining the CDR3 with reference TRBV7-2 and TRBJ1-3 gives the whole variable domain GAGVSQSPSNKVTEKGKDVELRCDPISGHTALYWYRQSLGQGLEFLIYFQGNSAPDKSGLPSDRFSAERTGGSVSTLTIQRTQQEDSAVYLCASSLDSGFPGNTIYFGEGSWLTVV.

The J gene is TRBJ1-5, the V gene TRBV7-6; 8 nucleotides align to TRBD1. Unmatched junction bases numbered 3, after V lost 5 bases and J lost 0 bases. CDR1 is SGHVS and CDR2 is FNYEAQ in the germline V gene. The CDR3 loop spans 15 amino acids. CDR3 sequence: CASSPDRASNQPQHF. Here the CDR3 DNA reads TGTGCCAGCAGCCCGGACAGGGCTAGCAATCAGCCCCAGCATTTT.

The CDR3 sequence is CASSLGPGTGYNEQFF. The CDR3 DNA sequence: TGTGCCAGCAGCTTAGGTCCCGGGACTGGCTACAATGAGCAGTTCTTC. This chain connects TRBV11-2 to TRBJ2-1, with D perhaps TRBD2 (6 bases). The CDR3 sequence is 16 residues long. Germline V gene sequence: CDR1 SGHAT, CDR2 FQNNGV. With 1 base removed from V and 3 bases from J, the gap between germline ends came to 13 bases.

The V and J genes are TRBV28 and TRBJ2-1, with 8 bases lining up with TRBD2. The CDR3 extends over 16 amino acids. V lost 5 bases to trimming and J lost 3 bases; unmatched junction nucleotides: 9. The germline CDR1 and CDR2 sequences are MDHEN and SYDVKM. The CDR3 DNA follows: TGTGCCAGCAGTCTTGGAGCGGGGGAGAACTACAATGAGCAGTTCTTC. Translation: CASSLGAGENYNEQFF.

The J gene is TRBJ1-6, the V gene TRBV28; D is unclear. The CDR3 extends over 17 amino acids. Germline lookup yields CDR1 MDHEN and CDR2 SYDVKM. V was clipped by 8 bases and J by 7 bases, with 24 bases between them. The CDR3 region has the DNA TGTGCCAGCGGAGGGTATGAGGGCCCGATCTTCAATTCACCCCTCCACTTT. Translated, it gives CASGGYEGPIFNSPLHF.

This clone is a singleton in its sample. CDR3 DNA sequence: TGTGCCAGCAGCATCGGACAGACTGGAAACACCATATATTTT. Its translation: CASSIGQTGNTIYF. The genes are TRBV13 and TRBJ1-3, with TRBD1 as a possible D gene (6 bases). CDR1 and CDR2 (germline): PRHDT, FYEKMQ (reference sequence). The CDR3 sequence is 14 residues long. V was cut by 5 bases and J by 2 bases, with 10 bases left in between. Complete variable domain (other parts from reference TRBV13 and TRBJ1-3): AAGVIQSPRHLIKEKRETATLKCYPIPRHDTVYWYQQGPGQDPQFLISFYEKMQSDKGSIPDRFSAQQFSDYHSELNMSSLELGDSALYFCASSIGQTGNTIYFGEGSWLTVV.

This clone has a single count. This chain connects TRBV27 to TRBJ1-2; D possibly corresponds to TRBD1 (5 bases). This CDR3 has 13 residues. Deletions cut 4 bases from V and 4 bases from J, with 10 bases between. CDR1 is MNHEY and CDR2 is SMNVEV in the germline V gene (reference sequence). CDR3 nucleotide sequence: TGTGCCAGCAGTTACGGCACAGGCTATGGCTACACCTTC. Protein: CASSYGTGYGYTF.

This clone rates as medium-sized (0.01 to 0.1%). This chain links TRBV27 with TRBJ2-2; no reliable D call. CDR3 length equals 14 residues. Per germline, CDR1 MNHEY and CDR2 SMNVEV (reference sequence). Deletions cut 7 bases from V and 1 base from J, with 10 bases between. The CDR3 loop reads CASTRLGNTGELFF. As DNA, the CDR3 is TGTGCCAGCACGCGGCTGGGGAACACCGGGGAGCTGTTTTTT.

The chain recombines TRBV7-3 with TRBJ2-1; 9 positions agree with TRBD1. Losses at the gene ends were 1 base for V and 7 bases for J; bases not matched to a gene: 8. The V gene's germline CDR1 is SGHTA and CDR2 FQGTGA. The CDR3 sequence is 16 residues long. Written as DNA, the CDR3 is TGTGCCAGCAGCTTAATAACAGGGGGCATGGTAAATGAGCAGTTCTTC. Protein product: CASSLITGGMVNEQFF. Full variable domain (rest looked up from reference TRBV7-3 and TRBJ2-1): GAGVSQTPSNKVTEKGKYVELRCDPISGHTALYWYRQSLGQGPEFLIYFQGTGAADDSGLPNDRFFAVRPEGSVSTLKIQRTERGDSAVYLCASSLITGGMVNEQFFGPGTRLTVL.

The V call is TRBV4-2, the J call TRBJ1-1; D not resolved. Germline assignment: CDR1 LGHNA and CDR2 YNFKEQ. Trimming took 6 bases from V and 2 from J, leaving 10 bases between them. The CDR3 length is 13 residues. CDR3 region: CASSSGPNTEAFF. In DNA, the CDR3 is TGTGCCAGCAGTTCCGGGCCAAACACTGAAGCTTTCTTT.

The chain recombines TRBV13 with TRBJ2-3, with D perhaps given as TRBD1 or TRBD2 (5 bases each). Germline CDR1 PRHDT, CDR2 FYEKMQ (reference sequence). The CDR3 runs 16 residues. V was shortened by 5 bases and J by 5 bases, with 20 bases between the two germline ends. The DNA for the CDR3 is TGTGCCAGCAGCCCCCTAAAGAGTGGGGGTAAAGATACGCAGTATTTT. Residues: CASSPLKSGGKDTQYF.

The rearrangement links TRBV28 to TRBJ2-7, with D perhaps matching TRBD1 (5 bases). Germline V gene lookup returns CDR1 MDHEN and CDR2 SYDVKM. The CDR3 runs to 17 residues. Trimming took 2 bases from V and 0 from J, leaving 17 bases between them. The CDR3: CASSLEFDSFNSYEQYF. Here the CDR3 DNA reads TGTGCCAGCAGTTTAGAGTTCGACAGTTTTAACTCCTACGAGCAGTACTTC.

This clone was found a few times. This chain connects TRBV19 to TRBJ2-1, with D perhaps given as TRBD1 or TRBD2 (5 bases each). Between the trimmed V and J ends, which lost 5 bases and 7 bases, there was a span of 15 bases. This CDR3 contains 14 residues. Germline V lookup: CDR1 LNHDA, CDR2 SQIVND (reference sequence). CDR3 coding DNA: TGTGCCAGTAGTCTCCGGGACGGGTCGAATGAGCAGTTCTTC. Amino acid sequence: CASSLRDGSNEQFF.

The V call is TRBV11-1, the J call TRBJ2-7, with D possibly TRBD2 on 6 matching bases. Germline values: CDR1 SGHAT, CDR2 FQDESV (reference sequence). The CDR3 spans 15 residues. The V end was cut by 2 bases, the J end by 2 bases, with 13 bases between. CDR3 in amino acids: CASSLFGGGAYEQYF. CDR3 DNA: TGTGCCAGCAGCTTATTTGGGGGAGGCGCCTACGAGCAGTACTTC.

The gene calls are TRBV20-1 and TRBJ1-2, with D hard to call. The V end was cut by 5 bases, the J end by 2 bases, with 3 bases between. The CDR3 covers 10 residues. Germline CDR1 DFQATT, CDR2 SNEGSKA (reference sequence). This CDR3 reads CSASNYGYTF. The CDR3 DNA sequence: TGCAGTGCTTCCAACTATGGCTACACCTTC.

This sequence joins TRBV4-1 and TRBJ2-3, with D unresolved. Germline CDR1 reads MGHRA; CDR2 reads YSYEKL. The CDR3 length is 11 residues. V was clipped by 10 bases and J by 5 bases, with 10 bases between them. The CDR3 loop reads CATGPGDTQYF. The CDR3 nucleotides are TGCGCCACAGGACCTGGAGATACGCAGTATTTT.

The chain has TRBV13 and TRBJ2-1; weak D call: TRBD1 (5 bases). V lost 7 bases to trimming and J lost 3 bases, with 13 bases between them. Per the germline V gene, CDR1 is PRHDT and CDR2 is FYEKMQ (reference sequence). The CDR3 contains 14 residues. The CDR3 spells CASTQGNVYNEQFF. CDR3 nucleotides: TGTGCCAGCACCCAGGGAAACGTCTACAATGAGCAGTTCTTC.

The rearrangement uses TRBV7-8 and TRBJ1-1; 8 nucleotides agree with TRBD1. Trimming took 4 bases from V and 3 from J; bases not matched to a gene: 4. The CDR3 covers 14 residues. In germline, CDR1 is SGHVS, CDR2 FQNEAQ. The CDR3 sequence is CASSSGGSDTEAFF. The CDR3 region has the DNA TGTGCCAGCAGCTCAGGGGGCTCCGACACTGAAGCTTTCTTT.

With regard to this clone: This same CDR3 is encoded by further DNA sequences in the sample. The chain uses TRBV9 and TRBJ2-7; possibly TRBD1 or TRBD2 for D (5 bases each). This CDR3 contains 12 residues. The germline V gene has CDR1 SGDLS and CDR2 YYNGEE. The V end lost 0 bases, the J end lost 5 bases, and 6 bases lay between the germline ends. CDR3 nucleotides: TGTGCCAGCAGCGTAGGAGGGGACGAGCAGTACTTC. Residues: CASSVGGDEQYF.

The rearrangement links TRBV5-8 to TRBJ1-5; D gene ambiguous. Trimming took 0 bases from V and 2 from J, leaving 9 bases between them. The CDR3 length is 15 residues. Germline CDR1 and CDR2: SGHTS and YDEGEE. CDR3 residues: CASSLEGQGNQPQHF. In DNA, the CDR3 is TGTGCCAGCAGCTTGGAGGGCCAGGGCAATCAGCCCCAGCATTTT.

This chain uses TRBV11-2 with TRBJ2-2, with D possibly being TRBD1 (6 bases). V was pared by 2 bases and J by 2 bases, with 15 bases between. The germline V gene encodes CDR1 SGHAT and CDR2 FQNNGV. The CDR3 totals 17 residues. CDR3 protein: CASSLFSRGLNTGELFF. In DNA, the CDR3 is TGTGCCAGCAGCTTATTCAGCAGGGGATTAAACACCGGGGAGCTGTTTTTT. The full variable domain, in which reference TRBV11-2 and TRBJ2-2 provide the parts outside the CDR3, is EAGVAQSPRYKIIEKRQSVAFWCNPISGHATLYWYQQILGQGPKLLIQFQNNGVVDDSQLPKDRFSAERLKGVDSTLKIQPAKLEDSAVYLCASSLFSRGLNTGELFFGEGSRLTVL.

The chain couples TRBV27 to TRBJ1-5, with D maybe TRBD1 (5 bases). Germline loops: CDR1 MNHEY, CDR2 SMNVEV (reference sequence). This CDR3 has 15 amino acids. With 5 bases removed from V and 6 bases from J, the gap between germline ends came to 17 bases. For the CDR3, the DNA is TGTGCCAGCAGTCCCATGGGGGTCTTAATTCAGCCCCAGCATTTT. Amino acids: CASSPMGVLIQPQHF.